Shown below are 22 T cell receptor beta chains from a single sample sequenced in a study of T-cell reconstitution after alpha-beta-depleted transplantation in children. The TCRbeta library incorporated unique molecular identifiers. A single record per CDR3 protein comes from TCRdb applying MiXCR to the PCR reads. The sample records over 400,000 distinct CDR3 sequences, approximately 12% being singletons. The specimen comprised PBMCs from the stem cell graft donor, sampled from the stem cell graft. Receptor source: a human donor who donated a stem cell graft to a child with combined immunodeficiency.

In this sample, this clonotype turned up a few times. The genes are TRBV28 and TRBJ2-7; TRBD1 matches 7 bases. CDR1 and CDR2 from the germline V gene are MDHEN and SYDVKM. CDR3 length equals 13 residues. V dropped 4 bases and J dropped 4; count of bases not matched to a gene: 4. CDR3 in DNA: TGTGCCAGCAGTTCCGACAGGGAGTACGAGCAGTACTTC. Translated: CASSSDREYEQYF.

This sequence joins TRBV28 and TRBJ2-1; 10 bases map to TRBD2. J was trimmed by 4 bases and V by 1 base; bases with no gene match: 4. The CDR3 is 16 residues long. The germline V gene encodes CDR1 MDHEN and CDR2 SYDVKM. The CDR3 coding sequence is TGTGCCAGCAGTTTATTTGCTAGCGGGAGTTACAATGAGCAGTTCTTC. It specifies CASSLFASGSYNEQFF. The full variable domain, with the rest looked up from reference TRBV28 and TRBJ2-1, is DVKVTQSSRYLVKRTGEKVFLECVQDMDHENMFWYRQDPGLGLRLIYFSYDVKMKEKGDIPEGYSVSREKKERFSLILESASTNQTSMYLCASSLFASGSYNEQFFGPGTRLTVL.

This clonotype has ten or more counts. This chain joins TRBV7-2 and TRBJ2-5, with 7 positions matching TRBD2. CDR1 is SGHTA, CDR2 FQGNSA, per germline. J was trimmed by 4 bases and V by 6 bases; bases with no gene match: 8. The CDR3 totals 14 residues. DNA for the CDR3: TGTGCCAGCAGTCCCGGCAGGGAGGGAGAGACCCAGTACTTC. Translating it yields CASSPGREGETQYF.

This clonotype was seen a few times. The rearrangement joins TRBV3-1 to TRBJ2-1, with a weak D call TRBD2 (6 bases). This CDR3 is 15 amino acids long. The germline V and J ends were trimmed by 1 base and 6 bases, with 13 bases remaining between them. Per the germline V gene, CDR1 is LGHDT and CDR2 is YNNKEL (reference sequence). The CDR3 DNA follows: TGTGCCAGCAGCCAAGGAGCGGGCCTTTCCAATGAGCAGTTCTTC. Amino acid sequence: CASSQGAGLSNEQFF.

This clonotype was detected only a few times. J is TRBJ2-2 and V is TRBV15; D call uncertain. Germline V lookup: CDR1 LNHNV, CDR2 YYDKDF (reference sequence). CDR3 length equals 14 residues. V lost 0 bases, J lost 6 bases, and 8 bases lay in between. CDR3 coding DNA: TGTGCCACCAGCAGAGATCTGTACCCCGGGGAGCTGTTTTTT. It is translated as CATSRDLYPGELFF.

V gene TRBV18 combines with J gene TRBJ2-1; 12 bases line up with TRBD2. Germline CDR1 is KGHSH and CDR2 is LQKENI. V dropped 2 bases and J dropped 5; count of bases not matched to a gene: 4. The length of the CDR3 is 16 residues. CDR3 loop: CASSPVLAGGHNEQFF. CDR3 sequence (DNA): TGTGCCAGCTCACCAGTACTAGCGGGGGGACACAATGAGCAGTTCTTC.

The chain uses TRBV18 and TRBJ1-5, with D tentatively TRBD1 (5 bases). Germline CDR1 and CDR2: KGHSH and LQKENI. The CDR3 length is 12 residues. V lost 2 bases and J 7 bases, leaving 6 bases between the germline ends. CDR3 region: CASSPEGQPQHF. For the CDR3, the DNA is TGTGCCAGCTCACCAGAGGGGCAGCCCCAGCATTTT.

The table lists this clonotype with many counts. The chain employs TRBV5-1 and TRBJ2-7, with TRBD1 as a possible D gene (6 bases). This CDR3 comprises 16 residues. The germline CDR1 and CDR2 sequences are SGHRS and YFSETQ. Trimming cost V 4 bases and J 2 bases, with 19 bases left between them. CDR3 nucleotides: TGCGCCAGCAGCAAAACAACCGGGACACACCCCTACGAGCAGTACTTC. Translated, it gives CASSKTTGTHPYEQYF.

This clonotype was detected a few times. The genes are TRBV12-3 or TRBV12-4 and TRBJ1-2; a weak D match, TRBD1 (6 bases). The germline V and J ends were trimmed by 1 base and 4 bases, with 10 bases remaining between them. The CDR3 has 14 amino acids. The DNA for the CDR3 is TGTGCCAGCAGTTTAGAAACAGGGTCCTATGGCTACACCTTC. It specifies CASSLETGSYGYTF.

This clonotype was seen repeatedly, ten times or more. CDR3 protein: CASSGGTKNIQYF. CDR3 DNA: TGTGCCAGCAGTGGGGGGACCAAAAACATTCAGTACTTC. The V call is TRBV12-3 or TRBV12-4, the J call TRBJ2-4; the D gene is possibly TRBD2 (6 bases). The V end lost 5 bases, the J end lost 2 bases, and 7 bases lay between the germline ends. The CDR3 is 13 residues long.

The gene calls are TRBV10-2 and TRBJ2-1, with 7 bases fitting TRBD2. CDR3 size: 15 residues. V lost 4 bases and J lost 5; bases outside the gene matches: 8. Germline CDR1 WSHSY, CDR2 SAAADI. The CDR3 is CASSALAGPNNEQFF. The CDR3 DNA reads TGCGCCAGCAGTGCCTTAGCGGGTCCTAACAATGAGCAGTTCTTC.

This clonotype was recorded a few times. The chain links TRBV7-9 to TRBJ2-2; no clear D. The CDR3 has 14 amino acids. The ends were cut back, 1 base at V and 5 bases at J, with 8 bases in the middle. Germline CDR1 is SEHNR and CDR2 is FQNEAQ (reference sequence). Here the CDR3 DNA reads TGTGCCAGCAGCTTAGTCTTGGGGACCGGGGAGCTGTTTTTT. This sequence encodes CASSLVLGTGELFF. Full variable domain (remainder filled in from reference TRBV7-9 and TRBJ2-2): DTGVSQNPRHKITKRGQNVTFRCDPISEHNRLYWYRQTLGQGPEFLTYFQNEAQLEKSRLLSDRFSAERPKGSFSTLEIQRTEQGDSAMYLCASSLVLGTGELFFGEGSRLTVL.

A few counts support this clonotype. The chain combines TRBV4-3 with TRBJ2-5; TRBD2 matches at 11 bases. J gave up 1 base and V 6 bases, and 1 base lay outside the gene matches. Per germline, CDR1 LGHNA and CDR2 YSLEER. There are 14 residues in the CDR3. The CDR3 spells CASSSGGAQETQYF. The CDR3 DNA sequence: TGCGCCAGCAGTAGCGGGGGGGCCCAAGAGACCCAGTACTTC.

The V gene is TRBV6-5, the J gene TRBJ2-7; the match to TRBD1 covers 11 bases. Germline CDR1 and CDR2: MNHEY and SVGAGI. The V gene end was trimmed by 0 bases and the J gene end by 3 bases; junction bases not matched to a gene: 7. CDR3 length: 17 amino acids. The DNA of the CDR3 is TGTGCCAGCAGTTACTCGATGATTGGGACAGGGGGCTACGAGCAGTACTTC. It yields the protein CASSYSMIGTGGYEQYF.

About this clonotype: A much more abundant neighbour one base away suggests this may be a read error. The gene calls are TRBV6-2 or TRBV6-3 and TRBJ2-2; D unresolved. This CDR3 comprises 13 residues. The V end lost 0 bases, the J end lost 3 bases, and 2 bases lay between the germline ends. In germline, CDR1 is MNHEY, CDR2 SVGEGT. CDR3 protein: CASSYSHTGELFF. The DNA of the CDR3 is TGTGCCAGCAGTTACTCGCACACCGGGGAGCTGTTTTTT.

This clonotype was picked up many times. The V call is TRBV4-3, the J call TRBJ2-3; 7 bases are shared with TRBD2. This CDR3 has 16 amino acids. V was clipped by 1 base and J by 7 bases; unmatched bases: 11. Germline assignment: CDR1 LGHNA and CDR2 YSLEER. CDR3 protein: CASSQVAGRAGNTQYF. In DNA, the CDR3 is TGCGCCAGCAGCCAAGTAGCAGGGAGGGCTGGGAATACGCAGTATTTT.

The CDR3 loop reads CASSFGTDEAFF. The CDR3 DNA sequence: TGTGCCAGCAGCTTCGGGACAGATGAAGCTTTCTTT. The chain is built from TRBV7-8 and TRBJ1-1; 7 nucleotides agree with TRBD1. From germline, CDR1 is SGHVS and CDR2 FQNEAQ. The CDR3 consists of 12 residues. V dropped 3 bases and J dropped 7; count of bases not matched to a gene: 2.

This clonotype was picked up a small number of times. The V gene is TRBV7-2, the J gene TRBJ2-3, with 10 bases identical to TRBD2. V dropped 3 bases and J dropped 1; count of bases not matched to a gene: 7. The CDR3 spans 17 residues. The germline gives CDR1 SGHTA, CDR2 FQGNSA. The CDR3 DNA reads TGTGCCAGCAGCTTCCTCTCCGGGACTAGCGGCACAGATACGCAGTATTTT. It is translated as CASSFLSGTSGTDTQYF. Full variable domain (remainder filled in from reference TRBV7-2 and TRBJ2-3): GAGVSQSPSNKVTEKGKDVELRCDPISGHTALYWYRQSLGQGLEFLIYFQGNSAPDKSGLPSDRFSAERTGGSVSTLTIQRTQQEDSAVYLCASSFLSGTSGTDTQYFGPGTRLTVL.

This clonotype was picked up many times. V is TRBV7-8 and J is TRBJ1-2; 7 bases map to TRBD1. This CDR3 contains 15 residues. V dropped 1 base and J dropped 7; count of bases not matched to a gene: 9. Germline CDR1 SGHVS, CDR2 FQNEAQ. CDR3 sequence reads: CASSLDRGKSGGYTF. The CDR3 DNA reads as TGTGCCAGCAGCTTAGACAGGGGAAAGAGTGGTGGCTACACCTTC.

Only a few counts were recorded for this clonotype. The chain carries TRBV4-3 and TRBJ2-7; 12 nucleotides align to TRBD1. Germline-derived CDR1 and CDR2 are LGHNA and YSLEER. The CDR3 length is 15 residues. Trimming at V came to 3 bases and at J to 6 bases, leaving 6 bases not matched to a gene. The CDR3 DNA reads as TGCGCCAGCAGCCACGGGACAGGGGGCCTCCGCGAGCAGTACTTC. As protein: CASSHGTGGLREQYF.

This clonotype was recorded a few times. This chain connects TRBV7-2 to TRBJ2-3, with a weak D call TRBD2 (5 bases). V dropped 5 bases and J dropped 2 bases, with 14 bases sitting between them. Germline V CDR1 and CDR2: SGHTA, FQGNSA. The CDR3 contains 15 residues. The CDR3 here is CASSISPGYTDTQYF. In DNA form, the CDR3 reads TGTGCCAGCAGCATTTCTCCGGGGTACACAGATACGCAGTATTTT.

This clonotype has ten or more counts. CDR3 nucleotide sequence: TGCAGCGTTGTCACGCAGATGACCGATTCCGGGGAGCTGTTTTTT. Residues: CSVVTQMTDSGELFF. The chain recombines TRBV29-1 with TRBJ2-2; D unclear. The germline V and J ends were trimmed by 4 bases and 6 bases, with 18 bases remaining between them. The CDR3 contains 15 residues. Germline CDR1 is SQVTM and CDR2 is ANQGSEA.